This T cell receptor (beta chain) was identified during a study of blood T cell repertoires in COVID-19. Across the whole study: Both acute and convalescent COVID-19 samples were obtained from the United States, Italy and Spain.

Membership in each cohort depended on participant-reported clinical history. In its sample, this clone was seen once. Sequenced by immunoSEQ multiplex PCR; TCRdb stores in-frame clones only, minus some. Of under 200,000 clones listed, approximately 80% are singletons. The sequence was collected from a woman aged 55-70 years with acute COVID-19. Source material: PBMCs or T cells enriched from blood (not recorded which).

The CDR3 sequence: CASSLRAAVAGYTF. The CDR3, as DNA: TGTGCCAGCAGCCTCAGGGCCGCCGTCGCTGGCTACACCTTC. The chain is built from TRBV27 and TRBJ1-2; D might be TRBD1 (5 bases). In germline, CDR1 is MNHEY, CDR2 SMNVEV (reference sequence). The V end lost 6 bases, the J end lost 7 bases, and 18 bases lay between the germline ends. The CDR3 runs 14 residues.